Listed here are 10 T cell receptor beta chains from one sample, sequenced in a study of CD8 T cells in ankylosing spondylitis. Findings and caveats of the study: Ankylosing spondylitis blood appeared to carry a characteristic TCR beta motif of roughly eight highly homologous variants.

TCRdb itself ran the 5' RACE reads through MiXCR, one entry per CDR3 protein. The sample includes about 840,000 distinct CDR3 sequences, over 9.5% of them seen just once. The antigens of these receptors remain unknown. Sequencing was performed on blood, either unsorted or a sorted T cell fraction (not recorded which). The source is a male donor with ankylosing spondylitis.

This clonotype came up many times. The rearrangement joins TRBV20-1 to TRBJ2-7; D might be TRBD1 (6 bases). The CDR3 is 11 residues long. CDR1 and CDR2 from the germline V gene are DFQATT and SNEGSKA (reference sequence). Trimming took off 4 bases at V and 6 bases at J, with 10 bases between the two ends. Written as DNA, the CDR3 is TGCAGTGCTACAAGAGGGGGCGAGCAGTACTTC. Translation gives CSATRGGEQYF.

The rearrangement links TRBV24-1 to TRBJ2-1; the D gene is possibly TRBD1 (6 bases). Germline V gene lookup returns CDR1 KGHDR and CDR2 SFDVKD. This CDR3 region has 16 residues. V gave up 4 bases and J gave up 7 bases, with 19 bases separating them. The CDR3 bases are TGTGCCACCAGTGACCCTGCGAGGGGGTTAGAAAATGAGCAGTTCTTC. It encodes CATSDPARGLENEQFF.

The genes are TRBV7-2 and TRBJ2-1, with 7 bases identical to TRBD1. The CDR3 is 16 amino acids. Losses at the gene ends were 1 base for V and 6 bases for J; bases not matched to a gene: 9. In germline, CDR1 is SGHTA, CDR2 FQGNSA. CDR3 residues: CASSLEQGVNGNEQFF. In DNA form, the CDR3 reads TGTGCCAGCAGCTTAGAGCAGGGGGTGAACGGCAATGAGCAGTTCTTC.

This clonotype came up a few times. The chain joins TRBV20-1 to TRBJ2-7; no definite D call. V was cut by 3 bases and J by 3 bases, with 15 bases left in between. The germline V gene encodes CDR1 DFQATT and CDR2 SNEGSKA (reference sequence). The CDR3 runs 14 residues. DNA for the CDR3: TGCAGTGCTAGTCCGACGGTTACCCGCTACGAGCAGTACTTC. This codes for CSASPTVTRYEQYF.

The chain employs TRBV3-1 and TRBJ2-7, with TRBD2 identical over 7 bases. Germline assignment: CDR1 LGHDT and CDR2 YNNKEL (reference sequence). The CDR3 runs to 13 residues. The trim removed 0 bases at V and 9 bases at J, leaving 5 bases unmatched. CDR3 in amino acids: CASSQDLGGWQYF. Here the CDR3 DNA reads TGTGCCAGCAGCCAAGATTTGGGGGGGTGGCAGTACTTC.

This clonotype was detected a few times. V and J are TRBV7-9 and TRBJ2-2; a possible D gene is TRBD1 (6 bases). V lost 2 bases, J lost 1 base, and 11 bases lay in between. This CDR3 contains 16 residues. Per the germline V gene, CDR1 is SEHNR and CDR2 is FQNEAQ (reference sequence). The CDR3, as DNA: TGTGCCAGCAGCTTAACGGGCAGGGGGAACACCGGGGAGCTGTTTTTT. Its protein is CASSLTGRGNTGELFF.

The chain uses TRBV7-8 and TRBJ1-4; 9 positions match TRBD1. The CDR3 runs 15 residues. The junction had 8 bases not matched to a gene; V was cut back by 5 bases and J by 7 bases. The V gene's germline CDR1 is SGHVS and CDR2 FQNEAQ. The CDR3 DNA sequence: TGTGCCAGCAGCGTACACAGGGGGCGGGGTGAAAAACTGTTTTTT. Protein product: CASSVHRGRGEKLFF.

DNA for the CDR3: TGCAGTGCCAGACCCGCGGGAGGTGGTAATGAAAAACTGTTTTTT. It translates to CSARPAGGGNEKLFF. The chain carries TRBV20-1 and TRBJ1-4; no clear D. Germline V lookup: CDR1 DFQATT, CDR2 SNEGSKA (reference sequence). The CDR3 extends over 15 amino acids. V was shortened by 6 bases and J by 4 bases, with 18 bases between the two germline ends.

This clonotype was counted only a few times. The chain couples TRBV2 to TRBJ2-3; TRBD1 matches at 8 bases. Trimming at V came to 6 bases and at J to 4 bases, leaving 9 bases not matched to a gene. Germline CDR1 is SNHLY and CDR2 is FYNNEI. The CDR3 sequence is 15 residues long. This CDR3 is CASSDDRGEADTQYF. The CDR3 bases are TGTGCCAGCAGCGACGACAGGGGTGAGGCAGATACGCAGTATTTT.

The chain couples TRBV7-6 to TRBJ1-1; the D gene is possibly TRBD1 (6 bases). CDR1 and CDR2 from the germline V gene are SGHVS and FNYEAQ. This CDR3 has 13 amino acids. V was pared by 5 bases and J by 3 bases, with 10 bases between. The CDR3: CASSVQGDTEAFF. The DNA of the CDR3 is TGTGCCAGCAGCGTACAGGGAGACACTGAAGCTTTCTTT.